The following is a T cell receptor beta chain sequence with its context. Clones were read by immunoSEQ multiplex PCR, and TCRdb kept only the in-frame ones, dropping some. The sample holds about 94,000 clones, about 88% seen once. This record comes from a study of control samples from healthy donors and cancer patients. Germline V gene sequence: CDR1 MNHEY, CDR2 SVGEGT. V was shortened by 5 bases and J by 7 bases, with 14 bases between the two germline ends. The CDR3 runs to 13 residues. The chain links TRBV6-2 or TRBV6-3 to TRBJ1-1; TRBD1 might be the D (6 bases). This TCR was recovered from a woman in her fifties or sixties in good health. Sequencing input: blood. In DNA, the CDR3 is TGTGCCAGCAGTAAGGGCAGGGGCTATGAAGCTTTCTTT. Translating it yields CASSKGRGYEAFF.